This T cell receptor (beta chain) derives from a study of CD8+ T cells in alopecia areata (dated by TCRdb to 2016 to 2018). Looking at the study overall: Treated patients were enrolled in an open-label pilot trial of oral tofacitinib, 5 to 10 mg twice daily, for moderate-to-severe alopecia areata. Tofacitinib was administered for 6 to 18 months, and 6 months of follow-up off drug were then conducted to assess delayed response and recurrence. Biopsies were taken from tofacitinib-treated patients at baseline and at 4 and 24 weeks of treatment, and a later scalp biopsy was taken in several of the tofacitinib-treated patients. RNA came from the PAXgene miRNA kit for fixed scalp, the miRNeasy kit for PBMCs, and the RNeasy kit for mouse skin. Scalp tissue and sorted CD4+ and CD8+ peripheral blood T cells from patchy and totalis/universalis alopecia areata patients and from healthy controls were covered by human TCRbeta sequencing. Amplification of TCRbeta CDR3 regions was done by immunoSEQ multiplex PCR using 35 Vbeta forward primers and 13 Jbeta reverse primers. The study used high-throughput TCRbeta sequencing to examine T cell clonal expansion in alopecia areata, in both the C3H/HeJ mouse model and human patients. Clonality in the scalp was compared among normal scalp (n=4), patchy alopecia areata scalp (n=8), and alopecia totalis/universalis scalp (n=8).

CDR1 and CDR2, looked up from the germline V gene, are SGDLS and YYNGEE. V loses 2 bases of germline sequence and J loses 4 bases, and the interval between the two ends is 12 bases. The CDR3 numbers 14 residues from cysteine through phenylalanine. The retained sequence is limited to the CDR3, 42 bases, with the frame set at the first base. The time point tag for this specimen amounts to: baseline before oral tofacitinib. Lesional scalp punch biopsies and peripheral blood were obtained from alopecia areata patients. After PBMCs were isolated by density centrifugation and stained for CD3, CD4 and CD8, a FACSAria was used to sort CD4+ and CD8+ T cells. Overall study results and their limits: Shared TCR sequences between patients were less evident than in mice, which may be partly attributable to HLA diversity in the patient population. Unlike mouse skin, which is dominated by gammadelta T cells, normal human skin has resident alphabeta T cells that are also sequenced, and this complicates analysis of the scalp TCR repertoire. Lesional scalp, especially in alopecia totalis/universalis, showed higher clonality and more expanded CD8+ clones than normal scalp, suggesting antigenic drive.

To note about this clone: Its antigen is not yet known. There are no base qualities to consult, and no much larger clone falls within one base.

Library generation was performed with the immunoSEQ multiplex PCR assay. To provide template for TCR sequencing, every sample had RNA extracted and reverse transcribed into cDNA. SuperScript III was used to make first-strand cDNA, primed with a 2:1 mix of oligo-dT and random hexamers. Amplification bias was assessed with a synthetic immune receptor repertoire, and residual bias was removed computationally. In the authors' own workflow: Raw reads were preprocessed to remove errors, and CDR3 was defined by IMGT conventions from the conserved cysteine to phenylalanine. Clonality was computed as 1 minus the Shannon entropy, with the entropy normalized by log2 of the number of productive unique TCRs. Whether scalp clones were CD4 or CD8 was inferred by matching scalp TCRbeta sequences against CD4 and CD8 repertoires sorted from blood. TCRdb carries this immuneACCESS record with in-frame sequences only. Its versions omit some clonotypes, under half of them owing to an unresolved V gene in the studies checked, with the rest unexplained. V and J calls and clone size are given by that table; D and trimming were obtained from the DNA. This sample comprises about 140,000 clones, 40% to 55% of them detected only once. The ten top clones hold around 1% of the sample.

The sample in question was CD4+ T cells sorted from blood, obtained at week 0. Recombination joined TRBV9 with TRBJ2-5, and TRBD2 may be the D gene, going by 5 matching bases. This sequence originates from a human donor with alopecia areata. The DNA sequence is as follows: TGTGCCAGCAGCGTGTCCCCGCGGGTAGAGACCCAGTACTTC. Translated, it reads CASSVSPRVETQYF.